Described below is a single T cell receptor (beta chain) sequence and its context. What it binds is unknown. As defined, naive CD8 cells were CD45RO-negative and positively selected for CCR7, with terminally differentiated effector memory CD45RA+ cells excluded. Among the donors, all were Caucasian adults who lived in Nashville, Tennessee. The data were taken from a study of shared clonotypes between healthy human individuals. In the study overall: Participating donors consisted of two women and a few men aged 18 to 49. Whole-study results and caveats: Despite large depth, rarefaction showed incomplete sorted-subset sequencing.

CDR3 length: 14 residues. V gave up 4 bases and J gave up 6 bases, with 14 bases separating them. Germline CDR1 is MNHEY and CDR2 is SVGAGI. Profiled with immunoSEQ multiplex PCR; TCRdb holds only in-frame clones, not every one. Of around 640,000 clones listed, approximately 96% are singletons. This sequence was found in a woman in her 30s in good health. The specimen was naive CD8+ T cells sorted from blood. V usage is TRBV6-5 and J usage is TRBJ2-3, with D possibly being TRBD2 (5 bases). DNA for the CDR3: TGTGCCAGCAGTTCGAGCGGAGAAGCGGATACGCAGTATTTT. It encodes CASSSSGEADTQYF.